The clone carrying this TCR beta chain was counted once. TCRdb keeps only in-frame clones here, not all; method: immunoSEQ multiplex PCR. In the table there are fewer than 1.4 million clones, 75% to 85% of which are singletons. This record belongs to a study of shared clonotypes between healthy human individuals. Trimming left V 0 bases short and J 5 bases short, with 8 bases between. The CDR3 runs 13 residues. Germline V gives CDR1 SGHNT, CDR2 YENEEA. The sequence was collected from a man in his late teens or twenties in good health. Some clones in this sample may be carry-over from other donors' samples. The chain combines TRBV11-3 with TRBJ2-7, with a weak D call TRBD1 (5 bases). The material sequenced was memory CD4+ T cells from PBMCs. Stated subset: CD45RA-negative fraction. CDR3: CASSLEGPHEQYF. The CDR3 DNA is TGTGCCAGCAGCTTAGAGGGGCCCCACGAGCAGTACTTC.